These 20 T cell receptor beta chains were all obtained from the same sample, sequenced in a study of T cells during gluten challenge in celiac disease. Multiplexed primers for every TRA and TRB V gene were used across three nested PCRs per cell. TCRdb processed the single-cell sequencing reads anew with MiXCR; each CDR3 protein has one entry. The table includes over 250 distinct CDR3 sequences, 40% to 60% detected once. Sequences were derived from gluten-specific CD4+ T cells sorted from the duodenum using tetramers, sampled at baseline or on day 14 of gluten challenge (not recorded which). Every receptor here comes from a female donor with celiac disease.

The CDR3 here is CASSRLLGGGGMDEQFF. The CDR3 coding sequence is TGCGCCAGCAGCCGCTTGCTGGGGGGGGGGGGGATGGATGAGCAGTTCTTC. This chain joins TRBV4-3 and TRBJ2-1; 7 nucleotides line up with TRBD2. V lost 4 bases, J lost 8 bases, and 17 bases stayed unmatched. Looked up from germline, CDR1 is LGHNA and CDR2 is YSLEER. The CDR3 runs to 17 residues.

The chain has TRBV19 and TRBJ1-2; maybe TRBD1 (5 bases). V lost 7 bases to trimming and J lost 3 bases, with 18 bases between them. The CDR3 runs 15 residues. The germline V gene has CDR1 LNHDA and CDR2 SQIVND (reference sequence). The CDR3 region has the DNA TGTGCCAGTACTCTACGCGGGGGGTCGGACTATGGCTACACCTTC. This encodes CASTLRGGSDYGYTF.

This clonotype was seen a few times. This chain links TRBV29-1 with TRBJ2-3; TRBD2 agrees at 12 bases. Germline-derived CDR1 and CDR2 are SQVTM and ANQGSEA. This CDR3 contains 18 residues. V shed 6 bases, J shed 4 bases, and the junction held 17 bases outside the gene matches. The CDR3 nucleotides read TGCAGCGTCGCTATTCTAGCGGGAGGGCCGGCGGACGCAGATACGCAGTATTTT. The encoded protein is CSVAILAGGPADADTQYF.

The genes are TRBV5-1 and TRBJ2-2; no firm D call. The CDR3 has 17 residues. The germline V and J ends were trimmed by 0 bases and 3 bases, with 15 bases remaining between them. Germline V CDR1 and CDR2: SGHRS, YFSETQ. CDR3 protein: CASSLVAVMWDTGELFF. DNA for the CDR3: TGCGCCAGCAGCTTGGTGGCAGTCATGTGGGACACCGGGGAGCTGTTTTTT.

This clonotype occurred a few times. The chain carries TRBV12-3 or TRBV12-4 and TRBJ1-2; no firm D call. There are 13 residues in the CDR3. Trimming shortened V by 6 bases and J by 5 bases, and 13 bases separated the two germline ends. The CDR3 here is CASSMRVGYGYTF. The DNA for the CDR3 is TGTGCCAGCAGCATGCGAGTTGGGTATGGCTACACCTTC.

The chain has TRBV20-1 and TRBJ2-2, with D unclear. Germline lookup yields CDR1 DFQATT and CDR2 SNEGSKA (reference sequence). The length of the CDR3 is 15 residues. Trimming took off 0 bases at V and 3 bases at J, with 11 bases between the two ends. CDR3 residues: CSARDNIGDTGELFF. The CDR3 nucleotides are TGCAGTGCTAGAGACAATATTGGGGACACCGGGGAGCTGTTTTTT.

This clonotype is hyperexpanded. The chain couples TRBV7-3 to TRBJ2-3; 8 bases agree with TRBD2. The trim removed 0 bases at V and 4 bases at J, leaving 6 bases unmatched. CDR1 and CDR2 from the germline V gene are SGHTA and FQGTGA. This CDR3 is built from 16 residues. This CDR3 is CASSLTGLVRADTQYF. The CDR3 DNA is TGTGCCAGCAGCTTAACGGGACTAGTGAGGGCAGATACGCAGTATTTT.

There are a few counts of this clonotype. The V call is TRBV6-1, the J call TRBJ1-3; no clear D. V was pared by 3 bases and J by 3 bases, with 15 bases between. Germline CDR1 is MNHNS and CDR2 is SASEGT. The CDR3 has 16 residues. CDR3 nucleotide sequence: TGTGCCAGCAGTGAGCCCGGATTTGGGCTTGGAAACACCATATATTTT. Residues: CASSEPGFGLGNTIYF.

This chain joins TRBV15 and TRBJ2-7, with 9 bases fitting TRBD2. After removal of 1 base from V and 2 bases from J, the junction contained 6 bases not matched to a gene. The CDR3 spans 16 residues. Germline V gives CDR1 LNHNV, CDR2 YYDKDF (reference sequence). For the CDR3, the DNA is TGTGCCACCAGCAGAGGGTCGGCTAGCGGGGCCTACGAGCAGTACTTC. This gives the protein CATSRGSASGAYEQYF.

The rearrangement uses TRBV6-5 and TRBJ2-7; TRBD1 might be the D (5 bases). Trimming took off 5 bases at V and 2 bases at J, with 16 bases between the two ends. The length of the CDR3 is 15 residues. Germline CDR1 is MNHEY and CDR2 is SVGAGI. CDR3 bases: TGTGCCAGCAGTCCCGACATGCAGACAGCCTACGAGCAGTACTTC. Translating it yields CASSPDMQTAYEQYF.

Relative to its sample, this clonotype is hyperexpanded. The chain uses TRBV7-3 and TRBJ1-1; no clear D. Germline values: CDR1 SGHTA, CDR2 FQGTGA. The CDR3 extends over 13 amino acids. The V end was cut by 3 bases, the J end by 3 bases, with 8 bases between. In DNA form, the CDR3 reads TGTGCCAGCAGCTTTTCCAGAGACACTGAAGCTTTCTTT. It codes for CASSFSRDTEAFF.

This clonotype was seen a few times. This chain connects TRBV7-2 to TRBJ2-1; D perhaps matches TRBD1 (5 bases). The V and J ends lost 4 bases and 9 bases respectively, with 13 bases between them. In germline, CDR1 is SGHTA, CDR2 FQGNSA. The CDR3 runs 13 residues. CDR3 residues: CASSSTGNLEQFF. CDR3 nucleotides: TGTGCCAGCAGCTCTACAGGTAACCTTGAGCAGTTCTTC. The variable domain in full, with the rest retrieved from reference TRBV7-2 and TRBJ2-1, is GAGVSQSPSNKVTEKGKDVELRCDPISGHTALYWYRQSLGQGLEFLIYFQGNSAPDKSGLPSDRFSAERTGGSVSTLTIQRTQQEDSAVYLCASSSTGNLEQFFGPGTRLTVL.

V usage is TRBV2 and J usage is TRBJ2-7; no clear D gene. The CDR3 is made up of 10 amino acids. Germline V gene sequence: CDR1 SNHLY, CDR2 FYNNEI. V gave up 10 bases and J gave up 7 bases, with 11 bases separating them. This chain's CDR3 is CAIGRNEQYF. DNA of the CDR3: TGTGCCATCGGACGGAATGAGCAGTACTTC.

V gene TRBV4-2 combines with J gene TRBJ2-1, with TRBD2 matching 7 bases. The J segment lost 4 bases and the V segment lost 1 base, leaving 10 bases of the junction unmatched. The CDR3 has 17 amino acids. CDR1 is LGHNA and CDR2 is YNFKEQ in the germline V gene. CDR3 sequence (DNA): TGTGCCAGCAGCCAAGCTGGCTTGGGGGGGAATTACAATGAGCAGTTCTTC. Translating gives CASSQAGLGGNYNEQFF.

This clonotype has only a few counts. V and J are TRBV7-3 and TRBJ1-5, with D uncertain. This CDR3 comprises 15 residues. The germline gives CDR1 SGHTA, CDR2 FQGTGA. V was clipped by 0 bases and J by 4 bases, with 10 bases between them. CDR3 amino acids: CASSLTGLQNQPQHF. CDR3 nucleotide sequence: TGTGCCAGCAGCTTAACTGGGCTGCAGAATCAGCCCCAGCATTTT.

This clonotype is a singleton in its sample. A much larger clone lies one base from this, so it may be a read error. The CDR3 region has the DNA TGCGTCAGCAGCCAAGACGCACAGCCCAGTCTCTACGAGCAGTACTTC. This gives the protein CVSSQDAQPSLYEQYF. The chain uses TRBV4-1 and TRBJ2-7; D remains ambiguous. The length of the CDR3 is 16 residues. CDR1 is MGHRA, CDR2 YSYEKL, per germline.

The genes are TRBV5-1 and TRBJ2-3; the D gene could be TRBD1 or TRBD2 (5 bases each). V dropped 5 bases and J dropped 0 bases, with 19 bases sitting between them. This CDR3 comprises 17 residues. Per the germline V gene, CDR1 is SGHRS and CDR2 is YFSETQ. The CDR3 DNA is TGCGCCAGCAGTCTCACCGCCGGGACCTTCAGCACAGATACGCAGTATTTT. Protein product: CASSLTAGTFSTDTQYF.

The chain links TRBV29-1 to TRBJ2-5; possibly TRBD1 for D (6 bases). This CDR3 region has 13 residues. V was trimmed by 7 bases and J by 5 bases, leaving 17 bases between them. Germline V gives CDR1 SQVTM, CDR2 ANQGSEA. The CDR3 region is CSETTGFGETQYF. The CDR3 nucleotides read TGCAGCGAAACTACAGGGTTTGGGGAGACCCAGTACTTC.

The CDR3 loop is CASSLSGYNEQFF. CDR3 bases: TGTGCCAGCAGTTTGAGCGGGTACAATGAGCAGTTCTTC. This sequence joins TRBV12-3 or TRBV12-4 and TRBJ2-1; TRBD2 is a possible D gene (6 bases). Deletions cut 3 bases from V and 4 bases from J, with 7 bases between. This CDR3 is 13 amino acids long.

The V and J genes are TRBV29-1 and TRBJ1-1; D is unresolved. V lost 4 bases and J lost 4, with 13 bases in between. CDR3 length: 13 residues. Germline loops: CDR1 SQVTM, CDR2 ANQGSEA. The CDR3 protein is CSVGGHLLTEAFF. In nucleotides, the CDR3 is TGCAGCGTTGGAGGGCACCTACTCACTGAAGCTTTCTTT. The full variable domain, rest sourced from reference TRBV29-1 and TRBJ1-1, is SAVISQKPSRDICQRGTSLTIQCQVDSQVTMMFWYRQQPGQSLTLIATANQGSEATYESGFVIDKFPISRPNLTFSTLTVSNMSPEDSSIYLCSVGGHLLTEAFFGQGTRLTVV.